The present entry profiles one TCR beta chain with its context. The record originates from a study of T cell changes during pregnancy in multiple sclerosis. Sequencing used immunoSEQ multiplex PCR; TCRdb keeps in-frame clones, though not all of them. The repertoire consists of around 12,000 clones, with around 89% occurring once and the leading ten covering roughly 8%. This TCR derives from a female donor in good health, enrolled as a control in a pregnancy study. Sequences were derived from CD8+ T cells from peripheral blood mononuclear cells, sampled in the second trimester of pregnancy.

The CDR3, as DNA: TGTGCCAGCAGCTTATCTAGCGGGAGCTCCTACAATGAGCAGTTCTTC. Its protein product is CASSLSSGSSYNEQFF. V gene TRBV7-6 combines with J gene TRBJ2-1, with TRBD2 matching 10 bases. The CDR3 is 16 residues long. V was pared by 2 bases and J by 0 bases, with 1 base of the junction left unmatched. Germline V gene sequence: CDR1 SGHVS, CDR2 FNYEAQ.